The present TCR beta chain was sequenced within a study of T-cell memory formation after mild COVID-19. TCRdb passed the 5' RACE reads through MiXCR, listing each CDR3 protein once. The sample has roughly 280,000 distinct CDR3 sequences; 15% to 20% are singletons. There are 13 residues in the CDR3. Deletions cut 6 bases from V and 2 bases from J, with 13 bases between. Germline V gene sequence: CDR1 DFQATT, CDR2 SNEGSKA (reference sequence). Whole-study findings and limits: Clones that contracted from day 15 to 85 had balanced CD4/CD8; later expanders were CD4+ biased.

This clonotype was seen more than once but under ten times. Antigen specificity is unknown. The sequence was collected from a man between 18 and 35 years old who had mild COVID-19 (a few samples of this study predate the infection). Cell type and time point are not known. Sample: PBMCs or a T cell subset sorted from them (not recorded which). The chain combines TRBV20-1 with TRBJ1-1, with D maybe TRBD1 (5 bases). CDR3 nucleotides: TGCAGTGCCACGAGGGGTGGAAACACTGAAGCTTTCTTT. Amino acids: CSATRGGNTEAFF.